Listed below are T cell receptor beta chains from one sample, sequenced in a study of neurological immune-mediated disorders. TCRdb re-analysed the 5' RACE reads in MiXCR, keeping a single row per CDR3 protein. The profile shows around 60,000 distinct CDR3 sequences, around 11% of them singletons. Material: PBMCs. The source of these receptors is a male donor with HTLV-1-associated myelopathy (HAM/TSP). Each CDR3 is given with its conserved first and last residue. The order of the fields is D gene, clone size, J gene, V gene, CDR3 DNA, CDR3 protein. The D gene is left open where the match is weak. For some rows the clone size is stated as once, few or many, or as a class when expanded; others skip it.

>TRBD1|-|TRBJ1-2|TRBV6-2/TRBV6-3
TGTGCCAGCAGTGACGGGACAGGGAACTACGGCTACACCTTC
CASSDGTGNYGYTF
>TRBD2|many|TRBJ2-1|TRBV5-5
TGTGCCAGCAGCTTGGTGGGACTAGCGTGGAATGAGCAGTTCTTC
CASSLVGLAWNEQFF
>-|-|TRBJ2-1|TRBV10-3
TGTGCCATCTCAAGGGAGCCCTACAATGAGCAGTTCTTC
CAISREPYNEQFF
>-|many|TRBJ2-7|TRBV9
TGTGCCAGCAGCGTCGACGATCAGGGGGGGACGAGGGAGCAGTACTTC
CASSVDDQGGTREQYF
>-|many|TRBJ1-1|TRBV20-1
TGCAGTGCTAGGACCGGCTTGGCAAGAAATCTGAACACTGAAGCTTTCTTT
CSARTGLARNLNTEAFF
>TRBD1|many|TRBJ2-3|TRBV10-3
TGTGCCTCATCCAAGGGGGCGAGCACAGATACGCAGTATTTT
CASSKGASTDTQYF
>-|-|TRBJ1-5|TRBV27
TGTGCCAGCAGTCCCCCCGGCAGGGGCTATCAGCCCCAGCATTTT
CASSPPGRGYQPQHF
>TRBD2|many|TRBJ2-7|TRBV20-1
TGCAGTGTGTCGAGCGGGGTCTACGAGCAGTACTTC
CSVSSGVYEQYF
>-|many|TRBJ1-3|TRBV7-8
TGTGCCAGCAGCTTAGGCCTCTCTGGAAACACCATATATTTT
CASSLGLSGNTIYF
>-|many|TRBJ2-2|TRBV20-1
TGCAGTGCTAGAGATAACGTCTTCGGGGAGCTGTTTTTT
CSARDNVFGELFF
>-|many|TRBJ1-5|TRBV27
TGTGCCAGCAGTCCCCTTGTGGACGGCGGGCCCCAGCATTTT
CASSPLVDGGPQHF
>-|many|TRBJ1-6|TRBV6-2/TRBV6-3
TGTGCCAGCACAGCCGGGAGCTATAATTCACCCCTCCACTTT
CASTAGSYNSPLHF
>-|many|TRBJ2-2|TRBV5-5
TGTGCCAGCAGCTGGTTAAGGGGTCTGAACACCGGGGAGCTGTTTTTT
CASSWLRGLNTGELFF
>TRBD2|many|TRBJ2-3|TRBV10-3
TGTGCCATCAGTGAGGCGCCGGCGAGCGGGGGGGCCGGTACGCAGTATTTT
CAISEAPASGGAGTQYF
>TRBD2|many|TRBJ2-7|TRBV5-1
TGCGCCAGCAGCTTAGCGGGGCCCCCCTACGAGCAGTACTTC
CASSLAGPPYEQYF
>TRBD1|many|TRBJ1-5|TRBV5-5
TGTGCCAGCAGCTTGCAAGGGGGCTATAGCAATCAGCCCCAGCATTTT
CASSLQGGYSNQPQHF
>-|many|TRBJ2-7|TRBV20-1
TGCAGTGCTCGGGACACGGCCTACGAGCAGTACTTC
CSARDTAYEQYF
>-|many|TRBJ1-2|TRBV6-5
TGTGCCAGCAGTTACGGACGGCTCTATGGCTACACCTTC
CASSYGRLYGYTF
>TRBD1|many|TRBJ1-2|TRBV7-2
TGTGCCAGCAGCTTAGCGACAGGACAGGGTTTCCAAACCTTC
CASSLATGQGFQTF
>-|medium-sized|TRBJ2-5|TRBV12-3/TRBV12-4
TGTGCCAGCAGTTTATTACCTGAGACCCAGTACTTC
CASSLLPETQYF
>-|few|TRBJ1-3|TRBV7-8
TGTGCCAGCAGCTCTATTAGGGCAGGGCTACAGAAGATAGGCTCTGGAAACACCATATATTTT
CASSSIRAGLQKIGSGNTIYF
>-|many|TRBJ1-1|TRBV6-5
TGTGCCAGCAGTTACTATGGGGGGAAAAGCACTGAAGCTTTCTTT
CASSYYGGKSTEAFF
>-|many|TRBJ1-5|TRBV4-3
TGCGCCAGCAGCCAAGATCGCTATCAGCCCCAGCATTTT
CASSQDRYQPQHF
>-|many|TRBJ1-1|TRBV28
TGTGCCAGCAGGCCTACCAGGGTCGGAAGGACTGAAGCTTTCTTT
CASRPTRVGRTEAFF
>-|many|TRBJ2-7|TRBV5-1
TGCGCCAGCAGCTTGGGTAGGATAACCTACGAGCAGTACTTC
CASSLGRITYEQYF
>-|many|TRBJ1-3|TRBV4-3
TGCGCCAGCAGCGATCAACAGGACAGAACTCACTCTGGAAACACCATATATTTT
CASSDQQDRTHSGNTIYF
>-|many|TRBJ2-7|TRBV7-2
TGTGCCAGCAGCACCCCTGCCCTCAACCACGAGCAGTACTTC
CASSTPALNHEQYF
>TRBD2|-|TRBJ2-3|TRBV10-1
TGCGCCAGCAGTGAGGCGGGGGAAACAGATACGCAGTATTTT
CASSEAGETDTQYF
>-|-|TRBJ2-7|TRBV12-5
TGTGCTAGTGGTTTGGTACCCGGACGCCCACCTGGCTCCTACGAGCAGTACTTC
CASGLVPGRPPGSYEQYF
>-|-|TRBJ1-1|TRBV7-9
TGTGCCAGCAGCCATCATGGGGACACTGAAGCTTTCTTT
CASSHHGDTEAFF
>TRBD1|many|TRBJ2-7|TRBV6-2/TRBV6-3
TGTGCCAGCAGTCCCGGGACAGGGGAAAGGAGCTCCTACGAGCAGTACTTC
CASSPGTGERSSYEQYF
>TRBD1|many|TRBJ2-5|TRBV20-1
TGCAGTGCTAGACGGAACAGGGGAGAGACCCAGTACTTC
CSARRNRGETQYF
>-|many|TRBJ2-3|TRBV5-1
TGCGCCAGCATGGCCCCAGTCGGCACAGATACGCAGTATTTT
CASMAPVGTDTQYF
>-|few|TRBJ1-2|TRBV10-2
TGCGCCAGCAGCCACGATTCCCGCTATGGCTACACCTTC
CASSHDSRYGYTF
>-|many|TRBJ1-6|TRBV15
TGTGCCACCAGCAGAGGGTTGGCAGAGGGTTCACCCCTCCACTTT
CATSRGLAEGSPLHF
>-|-|TRBJ2-7|TRBV20-1
TGCAGTGCTAGTAGTGGAAGCTCCTACGAGCAGTACTTC
CSASSGSSYEQYF
>TRBD1|many|TRBJ1-3|TRBV6-5
TGTGCCAGCTCGATTAGGCCCATCAGGGGGCTACCTGGAAACACCATATATTTT
CASSIRPIRGLPGNTIYF
>TRBD1|medium-sized|TRBJ2-7|TRBV7-9
TGTGCCAGCAGGGCTGGGACAGGGACGTCCTACGAGCAGTACTTC
CASRAGTGTSYEQYF
>TRBD1|many|TRBJ1-6|TRBV5-1
TGCGCCAGCAGCTCCGGGACAGGGGCTTCACCCCTCCACTTT
CASSSGTGASPLHF
>-|many|TRBJ2-1|TRBV7-2
TGTGCCAGCAGCTCAGCCCCCAATGAGCAGTTCTTC
CASSSAPNEQFF
>-|many|TRBJ1-1|TRBV5-1
TGCGCCAGCAGCTTTGCACTACGTGGGACTGAAGCTTTCTTT
CASSFALRGTEAFF
>-|-|TRBJ2-4|TRBV5-1
TGCGCCAGCAGCCCCGAGCAGGGGCTCCCTAACATTCAGTACTTC
CASSPEQGLPNIQYF
>TRBD2|many|TRBJ2-3|TRBV5-6
TGTGCCAGCAGCTCATTCGCTCGACTAGCGGGGTTCACAGATACGCAGTATTTT
CASSSFARLAGFTDTQYF
>TRBD1|many|TRBJ1-1|TRBV29-1
TGCAGCGTTGACCGGGACAGGGGATCTGAAGCTTTCTTT
CSVDRDRGSEAFF
>-|many|TRBJ1-4|TRBV27
TGTGCCAGCAGTTTATGGCAGGGTAACGAAAAACTGTTTTTT
CASSLWQGNEKLFF
>-|few|TRBJ1-2|TRBV5-1
TGCGCCAGCAGCTGGGAGGGGGGACTCCTCGGTGGTGACGGCTACACCTTC
CASSWEGGLLGGDGYTF
>TRBD2|many|TRBJ2-3|TRBV5-1
TGCGCCAGCAGCTCCGGGACTAACCCTCGGGATACGCAGTATTTT
CASSSGTNPRDTQYF
>-|few|TRBJ2-3|TRBV2
TGTGCCAGCAGGCCCGGCAAATCTAGCACAGATACGCAGTATTTT
CASRPGKSSTDTQYF
>TRBD1|many|TRBJ2-5|TRBV18
TGTGCCAGCTCAGACAGGGTGGAGACCCAGTACTTC
CASSDRVETQYF
>-|many|TRBJ2-7|TRBV28
TGTGCCAGCAGTTTAGAGGGCTCCTACGAGCAGTACTTC
CASSLEGSYEQYF
>-|many|TRBJ2-7|TRBV6-2/TRBV6-3
TGTGCCAGCACTCAATTCCACGAGCAGTACTTC
CASTQFHEQYF
>TRBD2|many|TRBJ2-1|TRBV7-3
TGTGCCAGCAGCTCACCGGGACTAGCGGGGGGGCCCGGACTCTACAATGAGCAGTTCTTC
CASSSPGLAGGPGLYNEQFF
>-|many|TRBJ1-1|TRBV7-9
TGTGCCAGCAGCCGGGTCGGAGGGATGAACACTGAAGCTTTCTTT
CASSRVGGMNTEAFF